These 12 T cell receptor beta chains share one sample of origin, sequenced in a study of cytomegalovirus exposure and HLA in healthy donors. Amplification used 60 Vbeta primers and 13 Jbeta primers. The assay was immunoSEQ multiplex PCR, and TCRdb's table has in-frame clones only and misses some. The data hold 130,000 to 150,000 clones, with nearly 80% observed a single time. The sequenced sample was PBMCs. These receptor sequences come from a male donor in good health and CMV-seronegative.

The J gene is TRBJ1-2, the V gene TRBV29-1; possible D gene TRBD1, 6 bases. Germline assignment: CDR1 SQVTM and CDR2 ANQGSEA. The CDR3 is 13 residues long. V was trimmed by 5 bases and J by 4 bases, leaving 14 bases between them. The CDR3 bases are TGCAGCGTTTGGACAGACAGCATCTATGGCTACACCTTC. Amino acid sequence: CSVWTDSIYGYTF.

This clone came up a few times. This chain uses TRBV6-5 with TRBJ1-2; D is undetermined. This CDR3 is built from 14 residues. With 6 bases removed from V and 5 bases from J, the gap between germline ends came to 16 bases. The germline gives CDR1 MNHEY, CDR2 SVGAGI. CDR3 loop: CASSPVTRTYGYTF. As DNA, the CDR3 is TGTGCCAGCAGCCCGGTGACAAGAACGTATGGCTACACCTTC.

CDR3 DNA: TGTGCCAGCAGCCCCCGACTAGCGGGGGGATTAATATCTGAGCAGTTCTTC. Its translation: CASSPRLAGGLISEQFF. The chain joins TRBV7-9 to TRBJ2-1; 13 bases match TRBD2. J lost 9 bases, V lost 5 bases, and 13 bases had no gene match. The CDR3 has 17 residues. CDR1 and CDR2 (germline): SEHNR, FQNEAQ (reference sequence).

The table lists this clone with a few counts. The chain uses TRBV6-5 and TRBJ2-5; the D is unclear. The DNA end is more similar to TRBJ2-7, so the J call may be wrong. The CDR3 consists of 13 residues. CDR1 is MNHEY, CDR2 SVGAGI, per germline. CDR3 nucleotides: TGTGCCAGCAGTTACTCAAACAGATACGAGCAGTACTTC. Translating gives CASSYSNRYEQYF.

The CDR3 loop reads CASSQEKEGAGYGYTF. CDR3 bases: TGCGCCAGCAGCCAAGAGAAGGAGGGGGCGGGCTATGGCTACACCTTC. The chain combines TRBV4-3 with TRBJ1-2, with 7 bases that match TRBD1. CDR3 length: 16 residues. Germline V lookup: CDR1 LGHNA, CDR2 YSLEER. Germline trimming cut 0 bases from V and 4 bases from J; bases unmatched to any gene: 8.

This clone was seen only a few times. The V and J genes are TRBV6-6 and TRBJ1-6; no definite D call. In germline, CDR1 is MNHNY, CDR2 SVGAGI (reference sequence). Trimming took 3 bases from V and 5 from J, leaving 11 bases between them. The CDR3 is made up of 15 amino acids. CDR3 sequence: CASSYGTAHNSPLHF. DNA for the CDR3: TGTGCCAGCAGTTATGGAACAGCCCATAATTCACCCCTCCACTTT.

The CDR3, as DNA: TGTGCCAGCAGTCCTACCCCCCCCGACAAGGACTATGGCTACACCTTC. Translating it yields CASSPTPPDKDYGYTF. J is TRBJ1-2 and V is TRBV7-9, with unresolved D. The length of the CDR3 is 16 residues. V lost 6 bases and J lost 3, with 20 bases in between. Looked up from germline, CDR1 is SEHNR and CDR2 is FQNEAQ (reference sequence).

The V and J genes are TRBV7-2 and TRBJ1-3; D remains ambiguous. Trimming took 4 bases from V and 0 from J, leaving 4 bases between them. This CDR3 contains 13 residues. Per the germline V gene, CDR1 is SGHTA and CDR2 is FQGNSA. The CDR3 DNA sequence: TGTGCCAGCAGCTCCCACTCTGGAAACACCATATATTTT. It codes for CASSSHSGNTIYF.

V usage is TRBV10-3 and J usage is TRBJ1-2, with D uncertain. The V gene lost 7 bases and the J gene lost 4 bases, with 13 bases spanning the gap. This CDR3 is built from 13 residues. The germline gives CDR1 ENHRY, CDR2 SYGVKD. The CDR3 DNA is TGTGCCATCACCGGGGAAGGGATCTATGGCTACACCTTC. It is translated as CAITGEGIYGYTF.

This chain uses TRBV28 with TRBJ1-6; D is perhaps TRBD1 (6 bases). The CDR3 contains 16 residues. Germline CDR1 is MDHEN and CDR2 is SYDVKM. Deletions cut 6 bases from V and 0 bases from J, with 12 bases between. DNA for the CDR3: TGTGCCAGCAGCGAACAGGGTAGCTCCTATAATTCACCCCTCCACTTT. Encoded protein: CASSEQGSSYNSPLHF.

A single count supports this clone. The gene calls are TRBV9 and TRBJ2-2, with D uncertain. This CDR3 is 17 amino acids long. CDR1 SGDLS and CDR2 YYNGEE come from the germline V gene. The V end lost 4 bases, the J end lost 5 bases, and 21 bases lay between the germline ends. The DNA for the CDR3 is TGTGCCAGCAGCCCGATCGCCGGGTCTAGTAATACCGGGGAGCTGTTTTTT. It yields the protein CASSPIAGSSNTGELFF.

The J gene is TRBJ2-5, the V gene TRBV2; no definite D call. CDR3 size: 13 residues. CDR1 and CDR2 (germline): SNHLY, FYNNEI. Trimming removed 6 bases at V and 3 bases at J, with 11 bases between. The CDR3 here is CASRPPDKETQYF. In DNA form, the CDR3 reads TGTGCCAGCAGGCCCCCAGACAAAGAGACCCAGTACTTC.